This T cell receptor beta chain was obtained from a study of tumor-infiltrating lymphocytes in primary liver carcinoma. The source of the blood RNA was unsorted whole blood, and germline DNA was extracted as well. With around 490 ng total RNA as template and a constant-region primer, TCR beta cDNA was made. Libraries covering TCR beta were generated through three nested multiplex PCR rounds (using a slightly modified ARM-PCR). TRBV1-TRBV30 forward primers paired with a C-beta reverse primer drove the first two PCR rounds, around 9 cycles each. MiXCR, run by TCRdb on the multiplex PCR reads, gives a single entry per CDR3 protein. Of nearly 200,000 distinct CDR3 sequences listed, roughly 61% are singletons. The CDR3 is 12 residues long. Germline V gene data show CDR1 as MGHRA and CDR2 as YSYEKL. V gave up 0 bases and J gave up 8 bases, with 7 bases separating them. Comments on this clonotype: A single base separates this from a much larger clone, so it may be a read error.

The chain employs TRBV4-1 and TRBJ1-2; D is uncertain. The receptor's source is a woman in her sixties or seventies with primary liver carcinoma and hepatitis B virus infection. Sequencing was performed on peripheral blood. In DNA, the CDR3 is TGCGCCAGCAGCCAAGACAAGAGGGGCTACACCTTC. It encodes CASSQDKRGYTF.